Only a few counts were recorded for the clone carrying this TCR beta chain. TCRdb analysed the RT-PCR reads with MiXCR anew, one entry per CDR3 protein. Of a few hundred thousand distinct CDR3 sequences listed, 11% to 15% are singletons. This sample stems from a study of patients and donors after allogeneic stem cell transplantation. The V and J ends lost 2 bases and 6 bases, in that order; junction bases with no gene match: 3. CDR3 length equals 15 residues. The germline V gene has CDR1 MNHNS and CDR2 SASEGT. The sequence was obtained from a human donor who was either an allogeneic HSCT recipient or a stem cell or donor lymphocyte infusion donor (not recorded which). It is not recorded whose cells these are; they may come from a transplant donor. The gene calls are TRBV6-1 and TRBJ2-1; 11 bases map to TRBD2. The sequenced material came from blood, either unsorted or a sorted T cell fraction (not recorded which). CDR3 sequence (DNA): TGTGCCAGCAGTGAACTAGCGGGAGGTATCAATGAGCAGTTCTTC. Translating it yields CASSELAGGINEQFF.